These 2 T cell receptor beta chains came from one sample sequenced in a study of blood T cells in healthy people across ages. A second PCR of 7 to 11 cycles used a sample-barcoded 5' primer and a J-beta primer mix. TCRdb used MiXCR to reprocess the 5' RACE reads, holding one entry per CDR3 protein. The table lists around 800,000 distinct CDR3 sequences, roughly 24% of them singletons. The data also belong to a second study, concerning T cells of mothers and their children.

The sequenced sample consisted of blood. The source is a boy aged 5 to 17 in good health.

This clonotype has only a few counts. V and J are TRBV6-2 or TRBV6-3 and TRBJ2-1; D is undetermined. The J call is in doubt because the DNA end fits TRBJ2-7 better. Germline CDR1 is MNHEY and CDR2 is SVGEGT. This CDR3 spans 14 amino acids. CDR3: CASSYGCISYEQYF. The CDR3 coding sequence is TGTGCCAGCAGTTACGGATGTATCTCCTACGAGCAGTACTTC.

The rearrangement joins TRBV6-5 to TRBJ1-1; a weak D match, TRBD1 (6 bases). Deletions cut 7 bases from V and 0 bases from J, with 9 bases between. CDR1 and CDR2 from the germline V gene are MNHEY and SVGAGI. The CDR3 is 13 residues long. This CDR3 is CASKRQVNTEAFF. CDR3 DNA: TGTGCCAGCAAGAGACAGGTGAACACTGAAGCTTTCTTT.